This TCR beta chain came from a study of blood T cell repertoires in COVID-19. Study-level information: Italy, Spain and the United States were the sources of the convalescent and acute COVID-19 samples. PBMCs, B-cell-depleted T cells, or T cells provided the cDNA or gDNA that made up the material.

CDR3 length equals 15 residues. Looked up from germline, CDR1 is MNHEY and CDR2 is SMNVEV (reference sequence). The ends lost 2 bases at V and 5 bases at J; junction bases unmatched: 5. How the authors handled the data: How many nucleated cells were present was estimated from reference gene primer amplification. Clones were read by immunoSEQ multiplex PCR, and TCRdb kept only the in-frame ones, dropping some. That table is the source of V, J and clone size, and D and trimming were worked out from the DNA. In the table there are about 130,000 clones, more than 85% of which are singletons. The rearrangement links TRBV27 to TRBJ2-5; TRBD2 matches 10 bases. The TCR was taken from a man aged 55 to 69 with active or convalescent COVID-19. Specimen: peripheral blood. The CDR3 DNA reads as TGTGCCAGCAGTTTAGTCAGCGGGAGGGTGGAGACCCAGTACTTC. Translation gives CASSLVSGRVETQYF.